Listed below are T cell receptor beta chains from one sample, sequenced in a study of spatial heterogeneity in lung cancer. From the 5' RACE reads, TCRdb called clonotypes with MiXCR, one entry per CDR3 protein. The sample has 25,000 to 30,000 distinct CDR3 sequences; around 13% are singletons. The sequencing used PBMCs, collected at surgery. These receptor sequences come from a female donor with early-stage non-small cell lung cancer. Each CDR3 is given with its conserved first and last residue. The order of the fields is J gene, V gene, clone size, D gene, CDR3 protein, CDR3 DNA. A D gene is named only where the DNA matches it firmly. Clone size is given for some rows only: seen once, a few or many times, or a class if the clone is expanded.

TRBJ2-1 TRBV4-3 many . CASSQDADRGSEQFF TGCGCCAGCAGCCAAGATGCGGATAGAGGGAGTGAGCAGTTCTTC
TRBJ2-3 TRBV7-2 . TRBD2 CASSLDSRGWADTQYF TGTGCCAGCAGCTTAGATTCGCGGGGGTGGGCAGATACGCAGTATTTT
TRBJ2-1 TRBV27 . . CAKGSEQFF TGTGCCAAGGGGTCAGAGCAGTTCTTC
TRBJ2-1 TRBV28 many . CASSFSGGRSNEQFF TGTGCCAGCAGTTTTTCCGGGGGCAGGTCGAATGAGCAGTTCTTC
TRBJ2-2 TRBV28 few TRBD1 CASTLRDRGGGELFF TGTGCCAGCACCCTCCGGGACAGGGGAGGTGGGGAGCTGTTTTTT
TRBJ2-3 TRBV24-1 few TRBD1 CATSEGTGGTDTQYF TGTGCCACCAGTGAGGGGACAGGGGGCACAGATACGCAGTATTTT
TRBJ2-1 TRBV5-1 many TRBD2 CASSLAGLAGVGYNEQFF TGCGCCAGCAGCTTGGCCGGACTAGCGGGGGTGGGTTACAATGAGCAGTTCTTC
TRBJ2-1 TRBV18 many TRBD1 CASSPPGTGIYNEQFF TGTGCCAGCTCACCTCCCGGGACAGGGATATACAATGAGCAGTTCTTC
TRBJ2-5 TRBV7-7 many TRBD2 CASSPGRQTSGSETQYF TGTGCCAGCAGCCCAGGGCGACAAACTAGCGGGAGTGAGACCCAGTACTTC
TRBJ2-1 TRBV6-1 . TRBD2 CASNPLAGGRNEQFF TGTGCCAGCAACCCGCTAGCGGGAGGAAGGAATGAGCAGTTCTTC
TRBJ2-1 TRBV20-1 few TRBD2 CSARVGTSVYNEQFF TGCAGTGCTAGAGTTGGGACTAGCGTTTACAATGAGCAGTTCTTC
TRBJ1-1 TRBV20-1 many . CEGGRSRTEAFF TGCGAGGGGGGCAGGAGTCGCACTGAAGCTTTCTTT
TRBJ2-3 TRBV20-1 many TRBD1 CSAGDRGPGTDTQYF TGCAGTGCTGGCGACAGGGGGCCTGGCACAGATACGCAGTATTTT
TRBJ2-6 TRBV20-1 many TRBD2 CSAPGGTGANVLTF TGCAGTGCTCCCGGGGGGACTGGGGCCAACGTCCTGACTTTC
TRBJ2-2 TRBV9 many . CASSVDAGELFF TGTGCCAGCAGCGTAGACGCCGGGGAGCTGTTTTTT
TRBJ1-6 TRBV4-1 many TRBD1 CASSQSGTGSLHF TGCGCCAGCAGCCAAAGTGGGACAGGCAGCTTGCACTTT
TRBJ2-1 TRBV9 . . CASAESSYNEQFF TGTGCCAGCGCTGAGAGCTCCTACAATGAGCAGTTCTTC
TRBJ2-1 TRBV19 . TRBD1 CASRSQLTGAIEQFF TGTGCCAGTAGAAGTCAACTGACAGGGGCCATAGAGCAGTTCTTC
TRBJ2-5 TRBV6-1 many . CASSAGPQETQYF TGTGCCAGCAGTGCGGGGCCGCAAGAGACCCAGTACTTC
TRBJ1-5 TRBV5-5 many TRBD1 CASSWGQRINQPQHF TGTGCCAGCAGCTGGGGACAGAGGATTAATCAGCCCCAGCATTTT
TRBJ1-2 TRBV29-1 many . CSVEDPAGAFGYGYTF TGCAGCGTTGAAGATCCAGCAGGGGCGTTCGGCTATGGCTACACCTTC
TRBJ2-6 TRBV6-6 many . CASSYSKDRAGANVLTF TGTGCCAGCAGTTACTCGAAAGACAGAGCTGGGGCCAACGTCCTGACTTTC
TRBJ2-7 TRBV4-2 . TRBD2 CASSQGVAGVQTYEQYF TGTGCCAGCAGCCAAGGGGTAGCGGGAGTGCAGACCTACGAGCAGTACTTC
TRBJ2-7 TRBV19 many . CASSTAAGSYEQYF TGTGCCAGCTCCACAGCGGCTGGCTCCTACGAGCAGTACTTC
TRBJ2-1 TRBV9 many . CASSTSGTPFNEQFF TGTGCCAGCAGCACCTCCGGGACCCCCTTCAATGAGCAGTTCTTC
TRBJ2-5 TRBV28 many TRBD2 CASSLYGRGETQYF TGTGCCAGCAGTTTATACGGGCGGGGGGAGACCCAGTACTTC
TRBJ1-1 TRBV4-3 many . CASSQDRQLNTEAFF TGCGCCAGCAGCCAAGACCGGCAGTTAAACACTGAAGCTTTCTTT
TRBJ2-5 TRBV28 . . CASSQQGWPQYF TGTGCCAGCAGTCAGCAGGGGTGGCCCCAGTACTTC
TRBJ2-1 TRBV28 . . CASSSTLVHEQFF TGTGCCAGCAGTTCAACTCTAGTCCATGAGCAGTTCTTC
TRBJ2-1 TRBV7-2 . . CASSTSGGEQFF TGTGCCAGCAGCACCTCTGGGGGGGAGCAGTTCTTC
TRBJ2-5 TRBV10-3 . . CAISEWSGEETQYF TGTGCCATCAGTGAGTGGTCAGGAGAAGAGACCCAGTACTTC
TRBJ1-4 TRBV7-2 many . CASSLEADRRYEKLFF TGTGCCAGCAGCTTAGAGGCTGACAGGCGCTATGAAAAACTGTTTTTT
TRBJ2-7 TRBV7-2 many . CASSLTGHTTYEQYF TGTGCCAGCAGCTTAACAGGACACACAACCTACGAGCAGTACTTC
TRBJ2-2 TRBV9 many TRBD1 CASSVSGTETNTGELFF TGTGCCAGCAGCGTATCCGGGACAGAGACGAACACCGGGGAGCTGTTTTTT
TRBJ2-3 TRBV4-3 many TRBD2 CASSQDMSGRPLADTQYF TGCGCCAGCAGCCAAGACATGAGCGGGAGACCCCTAGCAGATACGCAGTATTTT
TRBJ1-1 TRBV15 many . CAFGGVNTEAFF TGTGCCTTTGGGGGAGTGAACACTGAAGCTTTCTTT
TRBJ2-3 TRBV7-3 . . CASSLNGGTDTQYF TGTGCCAGCAGCTTAAATGGGGGCACAGATACGCAGTATTTT
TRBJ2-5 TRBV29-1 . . CSAGTLISGRIGQETQYF TGCAGCGCTGGGACCCTCATTTCAGGGAGGATAGGGCAAGAGACCCAGTACTTC
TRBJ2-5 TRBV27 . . CASSLMGQETQYF TGTGCCAGCAGTTTAATGGGGCAAGAGACCCAGTACTTC
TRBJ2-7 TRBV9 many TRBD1 CASSRGTGVAEQYF TGTGCCAGCAGCAGGGGAACAGGGGTTGCCGAGCAGTACTTC
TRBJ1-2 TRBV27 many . CASRVMARVNYGYTF TGTGCCAGCAGGGTCATGGCACGCGTTAACTATGGCTACACCTTC
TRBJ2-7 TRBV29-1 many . CSVARAGYEQYF TGCAGCGTTGCCAGGGCGGGTTACGAGCAGTACTTC
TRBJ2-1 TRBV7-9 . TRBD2 CASRFTSGEIYNEQFF TGTGCCAGCAGATTTACTAGCGGGGAAATATACAATGAGCAGTTCTTC
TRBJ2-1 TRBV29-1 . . CSIRGVSYNEQFF TGCAGCATACGCGGGGTGAGCTACAATGAGCAGTTCTTC